These T cell receptor beta chains were read from a single sample in a study of T cells after yellow fever vaccination. TCRdb recomputed calls from the 5' RACE reads with MiXCR, one row per CDR3 protein. The sample lists hundreds of thousands of distinct CDR3 sequences, more than 3% occurring once. The source was PBMCs, collected on the day of the yellow fever booster vaccination. These receptor sequences come from a man between 18 and 35 years old who received the YFV17D yellow fever vaccine. CDR3s include the opening cysteine and the closing phenylalanine or tryptophan. Fields, in order: V gene, CDR3 length, clone size, J gene, D gene, CDR3 DNA, CDR3 protein. The D gene is left open where the match is weak. The size field is filled for only some rows; it gives once, few, many or a size class.

V: TRBV10-1
length: 14
size: many
J: TRBJ2-4
D: -
DNA: TGCGCCAGCAGTGTCGGCGGAGCCAAAAACATTCAGTACTTC
CDR3: CASSVGGAKNIQYF

V: TRBV28
length: 13
size: many
J: TRBJ2-5
D: -
DNA: TGTGCCAGCAGTTTTGGGGTGGAAGAGACCCAGTACTTC
CDR3: CASSFGVEETQYF

V: TRBV10-3
length: 16
size: -
J: TRBJ2-3
D: TRBD2
DNA: TGTGCCATCAGGTCTGGCGAGCGGGGTCCCACAGATACGCAGTATTTT
CDR3: CAIRSGERGPTDTQYF

V: TRBV20-1
length: 14
size: few
J: TRBJ1-5
D: TRBD1
DNA: TGCAGTGCTCTCGACAGGGTGGTCGGTCAGCCCCAGCATTTT
CDR3: CSALDRVVGQPQHF

V: TRBV4-3
length: 16
size: -
J: TRBJ2-5
D: TRBD2
DNA: TGCGCCAGCAGCCAAGACCCACTAGCGGGGCAAGAGACCCGGTACTTC
CDR3: CASSQDPLAGQETRYF

V: TRBV7-6
length: 15
size: few
J: TRBJ1-6
D: TRBD1
DNA: TGTGCCAGCAGCTCGGACAGGGGCTACAATTCACCCCTCCACTTT
CDR3: CASSSDRGYNSPLHF

V: TRBV5-1
length: 10
size: -
J: TRBJ1-1
D: -
DNA: TGCGCCACCATCGGACCTGAAGCTTTCTTT
CDR3: CATIGPEAFF

V: TRBV11-3
length: 15
size: -
J: TRBJ1-1
D: -
DNA: TGTGCCAGCAGCTTAGGGGCGGGATCGAACACTGAAGCTTTCTTT
CDR3: CASSLGAGSNTEAFF

V: TRBV4-2
length: 15
size: many
J: TRBJ1-5
D: -
DNA: TGTGCCAGCAGCTGGAGGGGGTCAAGCAATCAGCCCCAGCATTTT
CDR3: CASSWRGSSNQPQHF

V: TRBV5-1
length: 14
size: -
J: TRBJ2-3
D: -
DNA: TGCGCCTGCAGTGTTATGGGGGCGGCAGATACGCAGTATTTT
CDR3: CACSVMGAADTQYF

V: TRBV20-1
length: 14
size: -
J: TRBJ1-4
D: -
DNA: TGCAGTGCTAGAGAACCGCTGATTGATGAAAAACTGTTTTTT
CDR3: CSAREPLIDEKLFF

V: TRBV9
length: 13
size: -
J: TRBJ1-5
D: -
DNA: TGTGCCAGCAGCGGCAAGACAGCGCAGCCCCAGCATTTT
CDR3: CASSGKTAQPQHF

V: TRBV4-1
length: 17
size: many
J: TRBJ2-4
D: TRBD2
DNA: TGCGCCAGCAGCCAAGAAAGCGGAGCGGGGGTGCTCGGCATTCAGTACTTC
CDR3: CASSQESGAGVLGIQYF

V: TRBV18
length: 13
size: -
J: TRBJ2-3
D: -
DNA: TGTGCCAGCTCACCACGGATTTCAGATACGCAGTATTTT
CDR3: CASSPRISDTQYF

V: TRBV5-1
length: 16
size: -
J: TRBJ1-6
D: -
DNA: TGCGCCAGCAGCGCAACCCGAGGGGCTATAGGATCACCCCTCCACTTT
CDR3: CASSATRGAIGSPLHF

V: TRBV18
length: 14
size: many
J: TRBJ2-5
D: -
DNA: TGTGCCAGCTCACCCTGGGGTTTACAAGAGACCCAGTACTTC
CDR3: CASSPWGLQETQYF

V: TRBV3-1
length: 14
size: -
J: TRBJ2-1
D: TRBD2
DNA: TGTGCCAGCAGCCTCGGGGGGGGTGACTATGAGCAGTTCTTC
CDR3: CASSLGGGDYEQFF

V: TRBV7-6
length: 14
size: -
J: TRBJ2-1
D: TRBD1
DNA: TGTGCCAGCAGCCCTGGACAGGGGGGCAATGAGCAGTTCTTC
CDR3: CASSPGQGGNEQFF

V: TRBV5-1
length: 17
size: few
J: TRBJ2-7
D: -
DNA: TGCGCCAGCACCCCGGGGGGCCGCGGCAGGGATCCCTACGAGCAGTACTTC
CDR3: CASTPGGRGRDPYEQYF

V: TRBV18
length: 14
size: many
J: TRBJ1-5
D: -
DNA: TGTGCCAGCTCACTTAACCCCCGGGGCCAGCCCCAGCATTTT
CDR3: CASSLNPRGQPQHF

V: TRBV5-1
length: 15
size: few
J: TRBJ2-1
D: -
DNA: TGCGCCAGCAGCTTGTATCAGGGCCGCATCACTGAGCAGTTCTTC
CDR3: CASSLYQGRITEQFF

V: TRBV10-3
length: 16
size: few
J: TRBJ1-2
D: -
DNA: TGTGCCATCAGTGATAAGGGACCCTCGAACCGCTATGGCTACACCTTC
CDR3: CAISDKGPSNRYGYTF

V: TRBV12-5
length: 16
size: many
J: TRBJ2-2
D: TRBD2
DNA: TGTGCTAGTGGTTTGGGTGGACTAGCGACCACCGGGGAGCTGTTTTTT
CDR3: CASGLGGLATTGELFF

V: TRBV7-3
length: 16
size: -
J: TRBJ1-3
D: -
DNA: TGTGCCAGCAGCTCGAACTCAGGGCTCTCTGGAAACACCATATATTTT
CDR3: CASSSNSGLSGNTIYF

V: TRBV20-1
length: 12
size: few
J: TRBJ2-7
D: -
DNA: TGCAGTGCTGGGGACTCCACCTACGAGCAGTACTTC
CDR3: CSAGDSTYEQYF

V: TRBV5-4
length: 16
size: few
J: TRBJ2-1
D: -
DNA: TGTGCCAGCAGCCCCCTCTGGGGTAGCTCCTACAATGAGCAGTTCTTC
CDR3: CASSPLWGSSYNEQFF

V: TRBV5-1
length: 13
size: many
J: TRBJ2-3
D: TRBD1
DNA: TGCGCCAGCAGCTTACAGGGGGTAGATACGCAGTATTTT
CDR3: CASSLQGVDTQYF

V: TRBV18
length: 14
size: -
J: TRBJ2-3
D: -
DNA: TGTGCCAGCTCGTCCCCTCCCCCCCCAGATACGCAGTATTTT
CDR3: CASSSPPPPDTQYF

V: TRBV7-7
length: 15
size: many
J: TRBJ2-5
D: -
DNA: TGTGCTAGCAGCTCCTTGGGACGGAAGAAAGAGACCCAGTACTTC
CDR3: CASSSLGRKKETQYF

V: TRBV7-2
length: 16
size: -
J: TRBJ2-5
D: TRBD2
DNA: TGTGCCAGCAGCGTATATAGCGGGGGAGTGAAAGAGACCCAGTACTTC
CDR3: CASSVYSGGVKETQYF

V: TRBV25-1
length: 15
size: few
J: TRBJ2-3
D: TRBD1
DNA: TGTGCCAGCAGTTGGCCACAGGGGGGAACAGATACGCAGTATTTT
CDR3: CASSWPQGGTDTQYF

V: TRBV7-2
length: 20
size: -
J: TRBJ2-3
D: TRBD2
DNA: TGTGCCAGCAGCTCCCTTCGGGTAGCGGGGGGGCCTAAGGCCACAGATACGCAGTATTTT
CDR3: CASSSLRVAGGPKATDTQYF

V: TRBV12-3/TRBV12-4
length: 14
size: -
J: TRBJ1-5
D: -
DNA: TGTGCCAGCAGTTTATTCCAGGCCCGACAGCCCCAGCATTTT
CDR3: CASSLFQARQPQHF

V: TRBV6-1
length: 15
size: few
J: TRBJ2-1
D: -
DNA: TGTGCCAGCAGTGGGGCCAGTGAGTCCTACAATGAGCAGTTCTTC
CDR3: CASSGASESYNEQFF

V: TRBV7-2
length: 14
size: many
J: TRBJ2-3
D: TRBD1
DNA: TGTGCCAGCAGCCCCGGGACAGGGTGGGCGACCCTGTATTTT
CDR3: CASSPGTGWATLYF

V: TRBV12-3/TRBV12-4
length: 15
size: -
J: TRBJ1-2
D: TRBD1
DNA: TGTGCCAGCAGACCGGGACAGGGGGCCGGCTATGGCTACACCTTC
CDR3: CASRPGQGAGYGYTF

V: TRBV30
length: 17
size: -
J: TRBJ2-2
D: TRBD2
DNA: TGTGCCTGGAGTTCCAATCTCCTAGCGGAACTCACCGGGGAGCTGTTTTTT
CDR3: CAWSSNLLAELTGELFF

V: TRBV10-2
length: 15
size: few
J: TRBJ1-2
D: TRBD1
DNA: TGCGCCAGCACAATAGCCAGGGGGCAAAACTATGGCTACACCTTC
CDR3: CASTIARGQNYGYTF

V: TRBV12-3/TRBV12-4
length: 14
size: few
J: TRBJ1-1
D: TRBD1
DNA: TGTGCCAGCAGGGGGGGACAGGTTAACACTGAAGCTTTCTTT
CDR3: CASRGGQVNTEAFF

V: TRBV20-1
length: 10
size: many
J: TRBJ1-1
D: -
DNA: TGCAGTGGGGAGGCCGCTGAAGCTTTCTTT
CDR3: CSGEAAEAFF

V: TRBV4-1
length: 12
size: many
J: TRBJ2-7
D: -
DNA: TGCGCCAGCAGCCAAGATCCCAACGAGCAGTACTTC
CDR3: CASSQDPNEQYF

V: TRBV4-3
length: 13
size: -
J: TRBJ2-7
D: -
DNA: TGCGCCAGCAGCCAAGGACTCCTATACGAGCAGTACTTC
CDR3: CASSQGLLYEQYF

V: TRBV7-3
length: 13
size: many
J: TRBJ1-6
D: -
DNA: TGTGCCAGCAGCTTAATCCAGGGATCACCCCTCCACTTT
CDR3: CASSLIQGSPLHF

V: TRBV7-9
length: 14
size: -
J: TRBJ1-2
D: -
DNA: TGTGCCAGCAGCAGAGACAGGTCACATTATGGCTACACCTTC
CDR3: CASSRDRSHYGYTF

V: TRBV9
length: 13
size: many
J: TRBJ2-4
D: -
DNA: TGTGCCAGCAGCCCCGGCCCCGAAAACATTCAGTACTTC
CDR3: CASSPGPENIQYF

V: TRBV12-3/TRBV12-4
length: 15
size: many
J: TRBJ2-7
D: -
DNA: TGTGCCAGCAGTTCCGTGGGAGTGGGAACCTACGAGCAGTACTTC
CDR3: CASSSVGVGTYEQYF